The 12 T cell receptor beta chains below were found in one sample sequenced in a study of T cell changes during pregnancy in multiple sclerosis. Sequenced by immunoSEQ multiplex PCR; TCRdb stores in-frame clones only, minus some. Of around 26,000 clones in the sample, more than 70% are singletons; the top ten hold roughly 0.7%. The specimen comprised CD4+ T cells from peripheral blood mononuclear cells, sampled in the first trimester of pregnancy. These receptors originate from a female donor in good health, enrolled as a control in a pregnancy study.

This clone is a singleton in its sample. The rearrangement joins TRBV9 to TRBJ1-6, with D possibly TRBD1 on 6 matching bases. Germline V gives CDR1 SGDLS, CDR2 YYNGEE. The CDR3 is 15 residues long. V was cut by 0 bases and J by 6 bases, with 10 bases left in between. In DNA, the CDR3 is TGTGCCAGCAGCGTAGGGACAGCTCTTAATTCACCCCTCCACTTT. The encoded protein is CASSVGTALNSPLHF.

The J gene is TRBJ2-7, the V gene TRBV5-1, with 12 bases matching TRBD1. Trimming at V came to 4 bases and at J to 5 bases, leaving 10 bases not matched to a gene. The CDR3 is 16 residues long. Looked up from germline, CDR1 is SGHRS and CDR2 is YFSETQ. CDR3 region: CASSQFTGTGGDEQYF. CDR3 coding DNA: TGCGCCAGCAGCCAATTTACCGGGACAGGGGGCGACGAGCAGTACTTC.

The chain uses TRBV6-5 and TRBJ2-5; TRBD2 agrees at 7 bases. The V gene end was trimmed by 8 bases and the J gene end by 5 bases; junction bases not matched to a gene: 8. The CDR3 is 13 residues long. Looked up from germline, CDR1 is MNHEY and CDR2 is SVGAGI. CDR3 DNA sequence: TGTGCCAGCCTCGGCCGGGAGGTGGAGACCCAGTACTTC. Amino acids: CASLGREVETQYF.

The rearrangement joins TRBV7-8 to TRBJ2-7; tentatively, D is TRBD2 (5 bases). CDR3 length equals 15 residues. Germline assignment: CDR1 SGHVS and CDR2 FQNEAQ. V lost 6 bases to trimming and J lost 0 bases, with 15 bases between them. The DNA of the CDR3 is TGTGCCAGCAGACCACGGACTGGTAGCTCCTACGAGCAGTACTTC. It codes for CASRPRTGSSYEQYF.

The chain links TRBV27 to TRBJ2-7; D unclear. V lost 5 bases to trimming and J lost 0 bases, with 8 bases between them. This CDR3 spans 13 amino acids. CDR1 MNHEY and CDR2 SMNVEV come from the germline V gene (reference sequence). This chain's CDR3 is CASSRTASYEQYF. CDR3 nucleotides: TGTGCCAGCAGTCGTACAGCCTCCTACGAGCAGTACTTC.

A few counts support this clone. This rearrangement joins TRBV29-1 to TRBJ2-7, with 10 bases fitting TRBD1. The CDR3 sequence is 12 residues long. V lost 6 bases and J lost 4; bases outside the gene matches: 3. CDR1 is SQVTM, CDR2 ANQGSEA, per germline. This CDR3 reads CSVGQGEYEQYF. The CDR3 nucleotides read TGCAGCGTCGGACAGGGGGAGTACGAGCAGTACTTC.

The chain is built from TRBV6-1 and TRBJ1-1; TRBD1 might be the D (5 bases). Germline CDR1 reads MNHNS; CDR2 reads SASEGT. Trimming cost V 4 bases and J 8 bases, with 11 bases left between them. This CDR3 is built from 12 residues. Here the CDR3 DNA reads TGTGCCAGCAGTGGGTTGGGGGGGGAAGCTTTCTTT. The encoded protein is CASSGLGGEAFF.

The V gene is TRBV7-9, the J gene TRBJ1-6; 7 bases map to TRBD1. Trimming removed 5 bases from V and 7 bases from J; junction bases left unmatched: 5. Per the germline V gene, CDR1 is SEHNR and CDR2 is FQNEAQ (reference sequence). CDR3 length: 14 residues. The chain's CDR3 is CASSPDRLNSPLHF. In DNA, the CDR3 is TGTGCCAGCAGCCCGGACAGGCTGAATTCACCCCTCCACTTT.

This clone was observed a single time. The chain uses TRBV2 and TRBJ2-5; TRBD2 matches at 12 bases. From germline, CDR1 is SNHLY and CDR2 FYNNEI. V shed 3 bases and J 3 bases; nucleotides not matched to a gene: 5. The CDR3 is 16 residues long. The chain's CDR3 is CASSEVRTSGKETQYF. Written as DNA, the CDR3 is TGTGCCAGCAGTGAGGTTAGGACTAGCGGGAAAGAGACCCAGTACTTC.

The chain links TRBV21-1 to TRBJ2-7; the table names TRBD1, a call not compared with the DNA. TRBV21-1 is given as a pseudogene. The CDR3 has 9 residues. The CDR3 sequence is CASSTGGTF. The CDR3 DNA reads as TGTGCCAGCAGCACAGGGGGAACCTTC.

The V call is TRBV30, the J call TRBJ1-1; D unclear. CDR1 is GTSNPN, CDR2 SVGIG, per germline (reference sequence). V lost 0 bases and J 1 base, leaving 9 bases between the germline ends. The CDR3 spans 14 residues. CDR3 in DNA: TGTGCCTGGAGTGTACCAGGCAGGAACACTGAAGCTTTCTTT. It specifies CAWSVPGRNTEAFF.

The chain uses TRBV13 and TRBJ2-3; D gene unclear. Germline CDR1 PRHDT, CDR2 FYEKMQ (reference sequence). The CDR3 contains 14 residues. Between the trimmed V and J ends, which lost 3 bases and 3 bases, there was a span of 10 bases. Here the CDR3 reads CASSLWALTDTQYF. The DNA of the CDR3 is TGTGCCAGCAGCTTGTGGGCCTTGACAGATACGCAGTATTTT.